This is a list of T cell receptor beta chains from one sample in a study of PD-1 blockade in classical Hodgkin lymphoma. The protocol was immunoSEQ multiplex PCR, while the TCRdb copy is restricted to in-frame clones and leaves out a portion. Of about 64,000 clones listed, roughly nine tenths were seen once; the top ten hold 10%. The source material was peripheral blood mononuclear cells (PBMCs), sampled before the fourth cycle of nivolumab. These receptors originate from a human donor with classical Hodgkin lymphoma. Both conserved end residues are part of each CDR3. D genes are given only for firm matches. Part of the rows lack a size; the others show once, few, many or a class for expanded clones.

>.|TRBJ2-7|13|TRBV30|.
TGTGCCTGGAGGGGCAGGGAGAGCTACGAGCAGTACTTC
CAWRGRESYEQYF
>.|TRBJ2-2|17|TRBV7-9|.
TGTGCCAGCAGCTCACAGCAATCTGGGGGCCCCACCGGGGAGCTGTTTTTT
CASSSQQSGGPTGELFF
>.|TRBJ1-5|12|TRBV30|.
TGTGCCTGGACTACCCTTAATCAGCCCCAGCATTTT
CAWTTLNQPQHF
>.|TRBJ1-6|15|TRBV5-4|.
TGTGCCAGCAGCTTGGCCGGGGTAGTGAATTCACCCCTCCACTTT
CASSLAGVVNSPLHF
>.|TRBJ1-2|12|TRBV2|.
TGTGCCAGCAGCCCACCGCGGGTTGGCTACACCTTC
CASSPPRVGYTF
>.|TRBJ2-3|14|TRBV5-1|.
TGCGCCAGCAGCTTCGGGTCCAGCACAGATACGCAGTATTTT
CASSFGSSTDTQYF
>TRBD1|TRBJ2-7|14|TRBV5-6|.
TGTGCCAGCAGCTTCGGACAGGTCTCCTACGAGCAGTACTTC
CASSFGQVSYEQYF
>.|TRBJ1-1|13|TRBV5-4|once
TGTGCCAGCAGCCAAAGTCCAGACACTGAAGCTTTCTTT
CASSQSPDTEAFF
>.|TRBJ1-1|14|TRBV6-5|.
TGTGCCAGCAGATATCAGGGGTACAGCACTGAAGCTTTCTTT
CASRYQGYSTEAFF
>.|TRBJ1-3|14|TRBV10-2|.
TGCGCCAGCAGTGAGAGGAGAACTGGAAACACCATATATTTT
CASSERRTGNTIYF
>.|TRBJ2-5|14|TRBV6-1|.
TGTGCCAGCACGGGCGGGGAGCTACGGGGGACCCAGTACTTC
CASTGGELRGTQYF
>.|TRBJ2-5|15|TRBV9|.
TGTGCCAGCAGCGTAGGTGGAGGGCCCCAAGAGACCCAGTACTTC
CASSVGGGPQETQYF